This T cell receptor beta chain appears in the sequencing data of a study of post-analysis software for immune sequencing data. The wider study: Patients with relapsing-remitting, secondary progressive and progressive-relapsing multiple sclerosis courses were all represented. Study results and limitations: Samples prepared in the same batch strongly co-clustered by F measure. The five TRBV segments detected at higher frequency in patients than in controls included TRBV5-6, TRBV5-1 and TRBV20-1. Diversity measured as normalized Chao1 was significantly lower in multiple sclerosis patients than in controls.

The authors incorporated unique molecular identifiers into the TCR beta cDNA libraries. T cells numbering roughly 1 to 10 million yielded 450,000 to 600,000 cDNA molecules. TCRdb ran MiXCR on the PCR reads and lists one entry per CDR3 protein. The sample lists 700,000 to 800,000 distinct CDR3 sequences; roughly 27% were seen once. Per germline, CDR1 SGHTA and CDR2 FQGNSA. The CDR3 covers 15 residues. Trimming stripped 5 bases from V and 7 bases from J, with 18 bases between. The table lists this clonotype with a few counts. The antigen remains undetermined. V is TRBV7-2 and J is TRBJ1-5; D possibly corresponds to TRBD1 (5 bases). The sample comprised blood. The source of this sequence is a girl under 18 with multiple sclerosis. The chain's CDR3 is CASSTHGAIGQPQHF. CDR3 nucleotide sequence: TGTGCCAGCAGCACCCATGGGGCGATCGGACAGCCCCAGCATTTT.